The 6 T cell receptor beta chains below were found in one sample sequenced in a study of human T cells and chemical hapten exposure. Each CDR3 protein is one row after TCRdb ran MiXCR on the RACE reads. The sample holds 350,000 to 400,000 distinct CDR3 sequences, approximately 5.1% seen once. The time point: pre-sensitization, week 0. The treatment here: therapeutic diphenylcyclopropenone sensitization with weekly scalp DPC. This specimen was whole blood, taken in connection with sensitization to the hapten diphenylcyclopropenone (DPC). Receptors originate from a woman aged 45-65 years with alopecia areata. Some clones in this sample may be carry-over from other donors' samples.

This clonotype was picked up many times. This rearrangement joins TRBV12-3 or TRBV12-4 to TRBJ2-1, with D uncertain. V was cut by 3 bases and J by 3 bases, with 9 bases left in between. The CDR3 loop spans 14 amino acids. CDR3 nucleotides: TGTGCCAGCAGTTTGCTGGGTGGCTACAATGAGCAGTTCTTC. Its protein is CASSLLGGYNEQFF.

This clonotype showed up many times. The chain couples TRBV7-9 to TRBJ1-5, with TRBD1 matching over 7 bases. After removal of 1 base from V and 7 bases from J, the junction contained 4 bases not matched to a gene. This CDR3 is built from 14 residues. From germline, CDR1 is SEHNR and CDR2 FQNEAQ (reference sequence). CDR3 DNA: TGTGCCAGCAGCTTAGGACAGGGATCGCAGCCCCAGCATTTT. It is translated as CASSLGQGSQPQHF.

Many counts were recorded for this clonotype. CDR3 loop: CASSLVRTGGHGYTF. CDR3 nucleotide sequence: TGTGCCAGCAGTTTAGTTAGGACAGGGGGACATGGCTACACCTTC. The gene calls are TRBV12-3 or TRBV12-4 and TRBJ1-2; 10 bases fit TRBD1. After removal of 1 base from V and 6 bases from J, the junction contained 5 bases not matched to a gene. The CDR3 spans 15 residues.

V is TRBV7-9 and J is TRBJ1-1; 8 nucleotides agree with TRBD1. There are 16 residues in the CDR3. Germline trimming cut 1 base from V and 5 bases from J; bases unmatched to any gene: 9. Germline V gene sequence: CDR1 SEHNR, CDR2 FQNEAQ (reference sequence). The DNA for the CDR3 is TGTGCCAGCAGCTTAGGGACAGGGTCGGGTAGGACTGAAGCTTTCTTT. It is translated as CASSLGTGSGRTEAFF.

This clonotype came up a few times. The rearrangement links TRBV6-1 to TRBJ2-1; 7 bases agree with TRBD2. J lost 10 bases, V lost 4 bases, and 7 bases had no gene match. This CDR3 is 13 amino acids long. Germline lookup yields CDR1 MNHNS and CDR2 SASEGT. This CDR3 is CASSAPGRGEQFF. CDR3 sequence (DNA): TGTGCCAGCAGTGCCCCGGGGAGGGGAGAGCAGTTCTTC.

The chain combines TRBV29-1 with TRBJ1-4, with unresolved D. Germline V CDR1 and CDR2: SQVTM, ANQGSEA. Trimming took off 4 bases at V and 0 bases at J, with 12 bases between the two ends. This CDR3 is built from 15 residues. CDR3 residues: CSVGEGSATNEKLFF. Written as DNA, the CDR3 is TGCAGCGTTGGTGAAGGCTCCGCAACTAATGAAAAACTGTTTTTT.